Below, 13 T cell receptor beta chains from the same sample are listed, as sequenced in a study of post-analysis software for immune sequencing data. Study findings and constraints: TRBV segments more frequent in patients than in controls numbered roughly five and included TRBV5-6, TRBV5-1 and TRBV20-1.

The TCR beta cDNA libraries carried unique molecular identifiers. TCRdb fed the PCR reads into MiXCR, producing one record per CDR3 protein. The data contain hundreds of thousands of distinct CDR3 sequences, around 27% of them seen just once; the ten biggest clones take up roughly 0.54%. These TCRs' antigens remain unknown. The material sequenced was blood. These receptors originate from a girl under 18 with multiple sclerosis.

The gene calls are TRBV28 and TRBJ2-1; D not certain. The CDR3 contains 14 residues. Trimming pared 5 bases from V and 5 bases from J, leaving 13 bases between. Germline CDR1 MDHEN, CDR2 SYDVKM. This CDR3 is CASSNSSSHNEQFF. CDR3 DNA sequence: TGTGCCAGCAGTAATTCAAGCAGCCACAATGAGCAGTTCTTC.

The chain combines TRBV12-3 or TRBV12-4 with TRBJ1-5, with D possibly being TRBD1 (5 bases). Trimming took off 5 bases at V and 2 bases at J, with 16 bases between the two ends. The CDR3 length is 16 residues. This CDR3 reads CASSPQGGRGNQPQHF. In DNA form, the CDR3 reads TGTGCCAGCAGTCCCCAGGGAGGAAGGGGCAATCAGCCCCAGCATTTT.

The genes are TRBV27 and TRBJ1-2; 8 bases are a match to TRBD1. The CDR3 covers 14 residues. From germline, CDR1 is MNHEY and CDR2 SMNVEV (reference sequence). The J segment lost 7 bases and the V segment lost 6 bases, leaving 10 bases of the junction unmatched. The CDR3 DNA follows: TGTGCCAGCAGCCCGTGGCAGGGGGCGTCTGGCTACACCTTC. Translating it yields CASSPWQGASGYTF.

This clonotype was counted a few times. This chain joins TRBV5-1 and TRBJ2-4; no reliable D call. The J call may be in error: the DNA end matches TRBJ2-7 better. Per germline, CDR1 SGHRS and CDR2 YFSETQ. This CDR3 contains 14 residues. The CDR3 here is CASSLESAVHEQYF. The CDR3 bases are TGCGCCAGCAGCTTAGAGTCAGCCGTCCACGAGCAGTACTTC.

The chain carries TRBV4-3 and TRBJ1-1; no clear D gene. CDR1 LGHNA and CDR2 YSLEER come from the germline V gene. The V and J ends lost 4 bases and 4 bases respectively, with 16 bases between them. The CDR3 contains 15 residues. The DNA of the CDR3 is TGCGCCAGCAGCCCCGGCCCACCCCGAGGCACTGAAGCTTTCTTT. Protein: CASSPGPPRGTEAFF.

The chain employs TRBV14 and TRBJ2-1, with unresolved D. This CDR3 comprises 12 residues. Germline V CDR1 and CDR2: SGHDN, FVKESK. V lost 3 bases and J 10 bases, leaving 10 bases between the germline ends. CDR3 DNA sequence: TGTGCCAGCAGCCAGCGATGGGTCGAGCAGTTCTTC. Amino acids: CASSQRWVEQFF.

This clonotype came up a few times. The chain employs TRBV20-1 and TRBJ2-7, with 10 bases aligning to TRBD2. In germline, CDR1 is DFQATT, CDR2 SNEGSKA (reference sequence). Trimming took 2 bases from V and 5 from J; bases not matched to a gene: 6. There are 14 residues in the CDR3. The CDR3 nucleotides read TGCAGTGCTAGACTAGCGGGAGAGATCCACGAGCAGTACTTC. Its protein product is CSARLAGEIHEQYF.

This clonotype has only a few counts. CDR3 protein: CASSQEPQGIGNQPQHF. Written as DNA, the CDR3 is TGCGCCAGCAGCCAAGAGCCGCAGGGTATTGGCAATCAGCCCCAGCATTTT. The chain has TRBV5-1 and TRBJ1-5; TRBD1 might be the D (5 bases). The CDR3 totals 17 residues. CDR1 and CDR2 (germline): SGHRS, YFSETQ. V dropped 4 bases and J dropped 2 bases, with 19 bases sitting between them.

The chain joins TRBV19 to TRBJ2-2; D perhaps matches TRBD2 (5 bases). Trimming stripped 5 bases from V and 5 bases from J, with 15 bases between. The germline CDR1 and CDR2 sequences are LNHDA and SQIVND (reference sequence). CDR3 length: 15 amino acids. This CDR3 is CASSGSPRGTGELFF. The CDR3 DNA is TGTGCCAGTAGTGGGTCCCCCCGGGGTACCGGGGAGCTGTTTTTT.

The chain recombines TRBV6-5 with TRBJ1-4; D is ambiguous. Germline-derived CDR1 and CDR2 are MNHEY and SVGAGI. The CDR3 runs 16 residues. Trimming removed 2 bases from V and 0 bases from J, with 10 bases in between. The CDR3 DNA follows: TGTGCCAGCAGTTACAACCCAGCTTCAACTAATGAAAAACTGTTTTTT. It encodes CASSYNPASTNEKLFF.

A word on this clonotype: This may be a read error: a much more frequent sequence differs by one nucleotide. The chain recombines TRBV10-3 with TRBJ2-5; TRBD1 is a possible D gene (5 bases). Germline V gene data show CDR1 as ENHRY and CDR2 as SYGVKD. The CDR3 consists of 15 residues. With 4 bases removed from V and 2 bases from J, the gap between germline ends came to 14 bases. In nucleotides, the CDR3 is TGTGCCATCAGTGTCTTAACAGGATTGCAAGAGACCCAGTACTTC. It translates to CAISVLTGLQETQYF.

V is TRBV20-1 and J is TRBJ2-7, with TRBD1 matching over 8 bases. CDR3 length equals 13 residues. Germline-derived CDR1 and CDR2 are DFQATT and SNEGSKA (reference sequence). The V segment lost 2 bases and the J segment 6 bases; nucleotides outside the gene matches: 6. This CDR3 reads CSARRQGMVEQYF. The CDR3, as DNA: TGCAGTGCTAGAAGACAGGGGATGGTCGAGCAGTACTTC.

The CDR3 coding sequence is TGTGCCAGCAGTTTAGGTCCCGTTCAGAAGACCCAGTACTTC. Translating it yields CASSLGPVQKTQYF. The genes are TRBV28 and TRBJ2-7, with D uncertain. The DNA end lines up better with TRBJ2-5; the J call may be wrong. The CDR3 runs 14 residues. Per germline, CDR1 MDHEN and CDR2 SYDVKM.